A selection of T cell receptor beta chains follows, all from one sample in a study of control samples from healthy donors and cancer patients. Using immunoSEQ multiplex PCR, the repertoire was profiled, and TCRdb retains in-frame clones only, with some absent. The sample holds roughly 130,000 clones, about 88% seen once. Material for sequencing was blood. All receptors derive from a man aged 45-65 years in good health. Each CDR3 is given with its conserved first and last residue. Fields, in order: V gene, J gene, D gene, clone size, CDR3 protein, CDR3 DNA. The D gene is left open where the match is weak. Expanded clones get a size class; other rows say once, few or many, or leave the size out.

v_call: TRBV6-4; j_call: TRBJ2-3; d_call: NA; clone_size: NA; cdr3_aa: CASSARDLTDTQYF; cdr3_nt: TGTGCCAGCAGTGCCAGGGACCTCACAGATACGCAGTATTTT
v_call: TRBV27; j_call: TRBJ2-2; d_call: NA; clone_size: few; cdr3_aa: CASRGGATGELFF; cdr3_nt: TGTGCCAGCAGGGGGGGGGCGACCGGGGAGCTGTTTTTT
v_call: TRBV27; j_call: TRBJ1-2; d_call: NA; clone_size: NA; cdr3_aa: CASSFSGGAVGYTF; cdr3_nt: TGTGCCAGCAGTTTTTCTGGGGGGGCGGTTGGCTACACCTTC
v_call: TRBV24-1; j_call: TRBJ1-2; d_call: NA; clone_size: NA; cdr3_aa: CATQRGTNYGYTF; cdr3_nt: TGTGCCACCCAGAGAGGTACTAACTATGGCTACACCTTC
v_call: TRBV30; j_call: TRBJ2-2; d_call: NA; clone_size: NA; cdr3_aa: CASSGGRNTGELFF; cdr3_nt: TGTGCCTCGTCCGGGGGCAGGAACACCGGGGAGCTGTTTTTT
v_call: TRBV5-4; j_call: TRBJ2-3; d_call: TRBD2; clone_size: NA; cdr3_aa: CASSPSGGAGTDTQYF; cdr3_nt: TGTGCCAGCAGCCCAAGCGGGGGGGCCGGGACAGATACGCAGTATTTT
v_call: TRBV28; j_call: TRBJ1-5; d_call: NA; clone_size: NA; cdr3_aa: CASSFHGAVNQPQHF; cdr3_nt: TGTGCCAGCAGTTTCCACGGGGCCGTCAATCAGCCCCAGCATTTT
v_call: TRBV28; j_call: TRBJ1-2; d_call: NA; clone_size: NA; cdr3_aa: CASSFGGEYGYTF; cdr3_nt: TGTGCCAGCAGTTTTGGGGGGGAATATGGCTACACCTTC
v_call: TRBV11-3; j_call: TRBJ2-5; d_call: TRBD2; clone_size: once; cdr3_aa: CASSLGLAGNKQETQYF; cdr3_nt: TGTGCCAGCAGCTTAGGACTAGCGGGGAATAAGCAAGAGACCCAGTACTTC
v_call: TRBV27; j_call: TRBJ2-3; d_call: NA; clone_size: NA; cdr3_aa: CASSLQGFTDTQYF; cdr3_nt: TGTGCCAGCAGTTTACAGGGGTTCACAGATACGCAGTATTTT
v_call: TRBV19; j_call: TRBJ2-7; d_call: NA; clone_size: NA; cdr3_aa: CASNQGFGSYEQYF; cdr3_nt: TGTGCCAGTAATCAGGGATTCGGATCCTACGAGCAGTACTTC
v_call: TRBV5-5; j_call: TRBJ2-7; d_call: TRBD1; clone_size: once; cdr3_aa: CASSLGGTGDYEQYF; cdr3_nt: TGTGCCAGCAGCTTGGGCGGGACAGGGGACTACGAGCAGTACTTC
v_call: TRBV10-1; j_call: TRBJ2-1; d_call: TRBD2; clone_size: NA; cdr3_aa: CASSEKPGGTEQFF; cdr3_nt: TGCGCCAGCAGTGAGAAGCCGGGGGGGACTGAGCAGTTCTTC
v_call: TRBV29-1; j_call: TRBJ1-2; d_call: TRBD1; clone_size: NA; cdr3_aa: CSAQGRQGVYGYTF; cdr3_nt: TGCAGCGCCCAAGGGAGACAGGGGGTCTATGGCTACACCTTC
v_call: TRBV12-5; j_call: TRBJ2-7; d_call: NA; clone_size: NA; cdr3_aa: CASGPTGNYNEQYF; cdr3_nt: TGTGCTAGTGGCCCCACAGGGAATTATAACGAGCAGTACTTC
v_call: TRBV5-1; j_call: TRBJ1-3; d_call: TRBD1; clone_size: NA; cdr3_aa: CASSYGDSFSGNTIYF; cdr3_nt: TGCGCCAGCAGCTACGGGGACAGTTTTTCTGGAAACACCATATATTTT
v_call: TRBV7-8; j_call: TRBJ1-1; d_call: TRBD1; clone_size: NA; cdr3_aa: CASSNNRGSGAFF; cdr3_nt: TGTGCCAGCAGCAACAACAGGGGGAGTGGAGCTTTCTTT
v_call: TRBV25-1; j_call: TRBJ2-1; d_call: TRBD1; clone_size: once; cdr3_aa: CATHKTGGRGEQFF; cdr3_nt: TGTGCCACCCACAAAACAGGGGGCCGAGGTGAGCAGTTCTTC
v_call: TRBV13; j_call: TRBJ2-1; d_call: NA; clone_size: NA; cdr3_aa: CASSFRVLPNEQFF; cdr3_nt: TGTGCCAGCAGCTTTCGCGTGCTCCCCAATGAGCAGTTCTTC
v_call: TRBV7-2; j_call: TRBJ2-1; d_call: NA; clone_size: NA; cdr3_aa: CASSLQGLLAADEQFF; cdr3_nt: TGTGCCAGCAGCCTACAAGGCTTGTTAGCAGCCGATGAGCAGTTCTTC
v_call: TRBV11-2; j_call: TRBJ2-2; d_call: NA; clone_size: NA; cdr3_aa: CASSLGYGGELFF; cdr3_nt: TGTGCCAGCAGCCTCGGGTACGGCGGGGAGCTGTTTTTT
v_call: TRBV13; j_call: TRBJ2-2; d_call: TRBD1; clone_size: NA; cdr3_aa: CASSLGDRGSTGELFF; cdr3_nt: TGTGCCAGCAGCTTAGGGGACAGGGGGAGCACCGGGGAGCTGTTTTTT
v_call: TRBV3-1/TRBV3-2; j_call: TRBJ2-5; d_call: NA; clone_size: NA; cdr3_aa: CASSPGHRQETQYF; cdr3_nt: TGTGCCAGCAGCCCGGGACACCGACAAGAGACCCAGTACTTC
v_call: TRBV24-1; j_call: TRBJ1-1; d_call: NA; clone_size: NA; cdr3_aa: CATSTRMNTEAFF; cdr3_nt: TGTGCCACTTCCACACGTATGAACACTGAAGCTTTCTTT
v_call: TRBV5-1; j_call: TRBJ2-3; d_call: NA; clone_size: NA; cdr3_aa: CASSLLEPTDTQYF; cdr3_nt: TGCGCCAGCAGCTTGCTCGAGCCCACAGATACGCAGTATTTT
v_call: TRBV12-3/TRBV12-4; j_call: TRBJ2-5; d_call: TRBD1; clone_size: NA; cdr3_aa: CASWRQGLGTQYF; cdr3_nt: TGTGCCAGTTGGAGACAGGGCCTAGGGACCCAGTACTTC
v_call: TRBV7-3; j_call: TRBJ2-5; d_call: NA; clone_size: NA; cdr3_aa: CASSSHRQETQYF; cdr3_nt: TGTGCCAGCAGCTCCCACCGCCAAGAGACCCAGTACTTC
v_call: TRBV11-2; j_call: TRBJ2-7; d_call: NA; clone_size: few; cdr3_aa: CASSSVGTQGYEQYF; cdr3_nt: TGTGCCAGCAGCTCAGTCGGAACCCAGGGCTACGAGCAGTACTTC
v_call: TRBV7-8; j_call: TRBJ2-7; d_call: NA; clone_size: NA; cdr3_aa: CASSLVQGSSYEQYF; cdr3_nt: TGTGCCAGCAGCTTAGTCCAGGGAAGTTCGTACGAGCAGTACTTC
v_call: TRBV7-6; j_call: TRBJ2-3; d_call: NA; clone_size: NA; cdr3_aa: CASSTLGDTQYF; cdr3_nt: TGTGCCAGCAGCACTCTAGGGGATACGCAGTATTTT
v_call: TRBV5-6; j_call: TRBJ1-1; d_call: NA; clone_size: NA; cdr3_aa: CASKWRRDTEAFF; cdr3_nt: TGTGCCAGCAAGTGGCGGAGGGACACTGAAGCTTTCTTT
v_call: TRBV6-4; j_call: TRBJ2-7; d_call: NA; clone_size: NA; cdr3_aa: CASSDSIESYEQYF; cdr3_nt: TGTGCCAGCAGTGACTCCATAGAGTCCTACGAGCAGTACTTC
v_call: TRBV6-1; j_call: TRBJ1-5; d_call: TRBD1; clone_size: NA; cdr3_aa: CASSEGQSEYQPQHF; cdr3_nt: TGTGCCAGCAGTGAGGGACAGTCGGAATATCAGCCCCAGCATTTT
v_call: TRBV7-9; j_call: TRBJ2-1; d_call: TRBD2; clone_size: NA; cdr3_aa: CASSFFAGVNNEQFF; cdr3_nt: TGTGCCAGCAGCTTTTTTGCGGGGGTCAACAATGAGCAGTTCTTC
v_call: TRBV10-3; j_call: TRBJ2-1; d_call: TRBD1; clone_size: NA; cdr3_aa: CAISDRGTGDEQFF; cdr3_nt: TGTGCCATCAGTGATCGTGGAACAGGGGATGAGCAGTTCTTC
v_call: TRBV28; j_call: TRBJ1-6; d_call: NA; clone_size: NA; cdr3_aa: CASSQYTGTPNSPLHF; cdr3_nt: TGTGCCAGCAGTCAATATACCGGGACGCCTAATTCACCCCTCCACTTT
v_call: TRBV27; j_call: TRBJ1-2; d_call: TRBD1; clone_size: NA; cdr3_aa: CASRGQGGSANYGYTF; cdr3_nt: TGTGCCAGCAGAGGACAGGGGGGATCTGCTAACTATGGCTACACCTTC
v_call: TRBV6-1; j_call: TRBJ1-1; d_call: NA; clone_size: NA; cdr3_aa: CASSESVEMNTEAFF; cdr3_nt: TGTGCCAGCAGTGAAAGCGTGGAAATGAACACTGAAGCTTTCTTT
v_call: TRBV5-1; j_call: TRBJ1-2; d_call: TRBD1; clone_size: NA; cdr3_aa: CASSPGQGASGYTF; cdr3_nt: TGCGCCAGCAGCCCGGGACAGGGGGCTTCGGGCTACACCTTC
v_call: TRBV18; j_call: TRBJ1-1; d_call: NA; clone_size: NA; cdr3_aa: CASRTDTEAFF; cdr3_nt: TGTGCCAGCCGGACAGACACTGAAGCTTTCTTT
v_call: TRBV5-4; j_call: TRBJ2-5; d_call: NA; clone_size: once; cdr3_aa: CASSLTGPKETQYF; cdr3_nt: TGTGCCAGCAGCTTGACGGGACCAAAAGAGACCCAGTACTTC
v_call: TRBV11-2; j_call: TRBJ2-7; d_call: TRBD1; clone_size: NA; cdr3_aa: CASSAYRGSYEQYF; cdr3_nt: TGTGCCAGCAGCGCCTACAGGGGATCCTACGAGCAGTACTTC
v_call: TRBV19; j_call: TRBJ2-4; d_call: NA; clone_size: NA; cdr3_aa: CASSIGGLTVDKNIQYF; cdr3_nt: TGTGCCAGTAGTATCGGGGGGCTGACTGTGGACAAAAACATTCAGTACTTC
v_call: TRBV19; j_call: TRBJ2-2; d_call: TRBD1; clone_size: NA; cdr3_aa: CASSYPGQGLSGELFF; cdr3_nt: TGTGCCAGTAGTTATCCGGGACAGGGTCTCTCCGGGGAGCTGTTTTTT
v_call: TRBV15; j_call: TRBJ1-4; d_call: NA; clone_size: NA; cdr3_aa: CATSRSQGISEKLFF; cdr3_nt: TGTGCCACCAGCAGGTCCCAGGGGATAAGTGAAAAACTGTTTTTT
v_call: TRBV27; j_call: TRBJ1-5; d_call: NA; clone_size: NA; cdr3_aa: CASSSLRDGNQPQHF; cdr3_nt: TGTGCCAGCAGTTCACTCAGGGATGGCAATCAGCCCCAGCATTTT
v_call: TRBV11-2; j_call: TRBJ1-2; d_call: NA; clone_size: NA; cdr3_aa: CASSLRRGHVYGYTF; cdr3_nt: TGTGCCAGCAGCTTACGGCGAGGGCACGTGTATGGCTACACCTTC